This entry is about one TCR beta chain. Antigen specificity is unknown. The sample is drawn from a study of OX40 agonist ivuxolimab in advanced cancers. Study context: Patients in dose escalation had liver, melanoma, kidney or head and neck cancers. Partial responses were achieved by three patients, one with hepatocellular carcinoma and two with cutaneous melanoma. Findings of the study overall: In the 0.1 to 3.0 mg/kg range, CD4+ and CD8+ blood T cells had expanded clonally by week 6.

Profiled with immunoSEQ multiplex PCR; TCRdb holds only in-frame clones, not every one. The profile covers under 25,000 clones, with about four fifths appearing a single time and roughly 3% taken by the ten largest. The sequencing here drew on CD4+ or CD8+ T cells sorted from blood, taken in a trial of the OX40 agonist ivuxolimab. This receptor was identified in an adult with an advanced solid tumor such as melanoma, head and neck, liver or kidney cancer.

This CDR3 reads CASSPEGNSPLHF. CDR3 DNA sequence: TGTGCCAGCTCACCAGAGGGGAATTCACCCCTCCACTTT. The V call is TRBV18, the J call TRBJ1-6, with D maybe TRBD1 (5 bases). Trimming removed 2 bases at V and 7 bases at J, with 6 bases between. Germline loops: CDR1 KGHSH, CDR2 LQKENI. This CDR3 has 13 amino acids.